This T cell receptor (beta chain) is from a study of Ad26.COV2.S vaccination and SARS-CoV-2 variants. Sequenced by immunoSEQ multiplex PCR; TCRdb stores in-frame clones only, minus some. Seen here are roughly 500,000 clones, about 83% observed once, and the top ten hold roughly 13%. Treatment given: roughly 18 received Ad26.COV2.S at low or high dose, single or two shots; 5 received placebo; per-sample allocation not given. Sampling was performed 63 days after the first vaccine or placebo injection. Germline CDR1 reads ENHRY; CDR2 reads SYGVKD. V gave up 0 bases and J gave up 7 bases, with 16 bases separating them. The CDR3 is 17 residues long.

The receptor was isolated from a person aged 18-65 years who received the Ad26.COV2.S COVID-19 vaccine or a placebo. Specimen: peripheral blood, collected in a trial of Ad26.COV2.S vaccine versus placebo. The chain is built from TRBV10-3 and TRBJ1-6; D is unresolved. The CDR3 spells CAISESSLLTSNSPLHF. For the CDR3, the DNA is TGTGCCATCAGTGAGTCGAGTCTTTTGACTTCGAATTCACCCCTCCACTTT.